This TCR beta chain emerged from a study of blood T cell repertoires in COVID-19. Study-level background: Whether acute or convalescent, the COVID-19 samples came from the United States, Italy and Spain. In each case, the material was cDNA or gDNA derived from T cells, B-cell-depleted T cells, or PBMCs.

In the source study's methods: Scientists estimated how many nucleated cells there were by amplifying reference gene primers. Clones were read by immunoSEQ multiplex PCR, and TCRdb kept only the in-frame ones, dropping some. That table furnishes V, J and clone size, whereas the DNA furnished D and trimming. Here the sample spans 70,000 or so clones, around 87% being singletons. This clone appeared once. The CDR3 consists of 13 residues. CDR1 and CDR2 (germline): SGHTA, FQGNSA. Trimming stripped 5 bases from V and 4 bases from J, with 8 bases between. The specimen was peripheral blood. This TCR derives from a woman of 80 years or more with active or convalescent COVID-19. The chain combines TRBV7-2 with TRBJ2-2; D is undetermined. This chain's CDR3 is CASSPRSTGELFF. The CDR3 DNA reads TGTGCCAGCAGCCCACGGAGCACCGGGGAGCTGTTTTTT.